The sequence of this T cell receptor beta chain was determined in a study of blood T cells in healthy people across ages. The germline V gene has CDR1 MNHNY and CDR2 SVGAGI (reference sequence). Trimming left V 6 bases short and J 1 base short, with 8 bases between. The CDR3 loop spans 13 amino acids. Donation came from healthy Caucasian individuals in Russia who were aged roughly 6 to 100. Isolation recovered at least 6 million PBMCs from every sample. There are a few counts of this clonotype. Its antigen is unknown. Alongside a J-beta primer mix, a sample-barcoded 5' primer served in a second PCR lasting about 7 to 12 cycles. TCRdb re-analysed the 5' RACE reads in MiXCR, keeping a single row per CDR3 protein. The sample includes some 780,000 distinct CDR3 sequences, just over 55% of them seen just once. Study-wide findings and caveats: Roughly linearly, TCR beta diversity per million T cells fell as age increased.

This clonotype was sampled from a man aged 35 to 55 in good health. This chain links TRBV6-6 with TRBJ2-3; D remains unclear. Sequencing was carried out using blood. DNA of the CDR3: TGTGCCAGCAGGACCCGCGGCACAGATACGCAGTATTTT. Its protein is CASRTRGTDTQYF.